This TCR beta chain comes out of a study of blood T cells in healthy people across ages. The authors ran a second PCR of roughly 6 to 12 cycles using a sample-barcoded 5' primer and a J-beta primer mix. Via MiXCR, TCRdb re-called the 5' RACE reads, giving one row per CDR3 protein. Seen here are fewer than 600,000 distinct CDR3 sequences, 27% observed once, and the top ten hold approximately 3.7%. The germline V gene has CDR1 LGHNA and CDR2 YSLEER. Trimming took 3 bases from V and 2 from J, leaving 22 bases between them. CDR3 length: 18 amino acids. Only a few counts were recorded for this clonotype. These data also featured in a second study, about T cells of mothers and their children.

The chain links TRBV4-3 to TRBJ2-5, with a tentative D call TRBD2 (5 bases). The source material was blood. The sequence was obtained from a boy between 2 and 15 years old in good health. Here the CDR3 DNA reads TGCGCCAGCAGCCAGAAGGTAGTTGGGCTAGCCGAACAAGAGACCCAGTACTTC. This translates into CASSQKVVGLAEQETQYF.